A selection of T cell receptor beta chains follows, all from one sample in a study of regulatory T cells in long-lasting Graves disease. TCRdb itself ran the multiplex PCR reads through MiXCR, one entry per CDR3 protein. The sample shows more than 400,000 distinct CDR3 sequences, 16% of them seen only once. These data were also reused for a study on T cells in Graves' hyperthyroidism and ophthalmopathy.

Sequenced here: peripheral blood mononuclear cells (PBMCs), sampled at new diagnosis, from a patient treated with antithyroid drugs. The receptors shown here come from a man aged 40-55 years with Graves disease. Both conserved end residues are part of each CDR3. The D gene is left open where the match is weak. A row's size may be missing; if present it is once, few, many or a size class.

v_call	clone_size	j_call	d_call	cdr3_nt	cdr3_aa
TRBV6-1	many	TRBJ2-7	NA	TGTGCCAGCAGTGAAGCAGGGGTTACCTACGAGCAGTACTTC	CASSEAGVTYEQYF
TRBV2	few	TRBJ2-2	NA	TGTGCCAGCAGTACTTGGTCCGGGGAGCTGTTTTTT	CASSTWSGELFF
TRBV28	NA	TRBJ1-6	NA	TGTGCCAGCAGGGGACGGGACTGGACGAATTCACCCCTCCACTTT	CASRGRDWTNSPLHF
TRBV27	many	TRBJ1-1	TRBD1	TGTGCCAGCAAGGGGGCATATACTGAAGCTTTCTTT	CASKGAYTEAFF
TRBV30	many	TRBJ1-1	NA	TGTGCCTGGACCCAGACGGTTGAAGCTTTCTTT	CAWTQTVEAFF
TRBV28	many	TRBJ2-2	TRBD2	TGTGCCAGCAGTCTCACTAGCGAGCCCACCGGGGAGCTGTTTTTT	CASSLTSEPTGELFF
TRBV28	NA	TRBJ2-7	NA	TGTGCCAGCAGCCGGGACGAGCAGTACTTC	CASSRDEQYF
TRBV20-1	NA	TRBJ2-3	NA	TGCAGTGCTCTACTAAATACAGATACGCAGTATTTT	CSALLNTDTQYF
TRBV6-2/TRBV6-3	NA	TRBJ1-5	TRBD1	TGTGCCAGCAGCCCTTTACGACAGGGAGGTCAGCCCCAGCATTTT	CASSPLRQGGQPQHF
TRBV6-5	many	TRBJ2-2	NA	TGTGCCAGCAGTTACGCCCGATTTCGGAGATCCGGGGAGCTGTTTTTT	CASSYARFRRSGELFF
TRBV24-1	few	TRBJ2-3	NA	TGTGCCACCAGTGATTTTCGCCCTAACACAGATACGCAGTATTTT	CATSDFRPNTDTQYF
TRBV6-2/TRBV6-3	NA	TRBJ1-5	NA	TGTGCCAGCAGGGCGGGACTCTATAGCAATCAGCCCCAGCATTTT	CASRAGLYSNQPQHF
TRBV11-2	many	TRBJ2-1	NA	TGTGCCAGCAGCCATAGTAATGAGCAGTTCTTC	CASSHSNEQFF
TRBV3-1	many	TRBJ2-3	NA	TGTGCCAGCAGCCACCTGTCAGATACGCAGTATTTT	CASSHLSDTQYF
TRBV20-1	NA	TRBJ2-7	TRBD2	TGCAGTGCTAGAGTATCGGGACTAGCGGGTTACAGGGTCTACGAGCAGTACTTC	CSARVSGLAGYRVYEQYF
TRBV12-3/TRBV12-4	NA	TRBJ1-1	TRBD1	TGTGCCAGCAGCCCTCTGACAGGGGTAACTGAAGCTTTCTTT	CASSPLTGVTEAFF
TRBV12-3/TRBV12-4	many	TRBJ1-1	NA	TGTGCCAGCAGTTTGGGACTGAACGCTGAAGCTTTCTTT	CASSLGLNAEAFF
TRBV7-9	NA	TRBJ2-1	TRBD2	TGTGCCAGCAGCCCCTCCGGACTAGCCCGCTCCTACAATGAGCAGTTCTTC	CASSPSGLARSYNEQFF
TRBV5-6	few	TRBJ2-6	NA	TGTGCCAGCAGCCCCTCTCGGGCCAACGTCCTGACTTTC	CASSPSRANVLTF
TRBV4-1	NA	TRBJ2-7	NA	TGCGCCAGCAGCCAAGATTGGGCAGCCGAGCAGTACTTC	CASSQDWAAEQYF
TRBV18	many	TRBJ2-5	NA	TGTGCCAGCTCACCTGATCGGAAGGAGACCCAGTACTTC	CASSPDRKETQYF
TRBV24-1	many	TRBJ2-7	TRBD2	TGTGCCACCAGTGACGCTAGCGGGAAGCAGTACGAGCAGTACTTC	CATSDASGKQYEQYF
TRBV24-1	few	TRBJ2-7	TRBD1	TGTGCCACCAGGGGCTCAGGGGGCGGAATAACCGAGCAGTACTTC	CATRGSGGGITEQYF
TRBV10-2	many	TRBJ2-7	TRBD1	TGCGCCAGCAGGGGGACAGCAGCAAGCTACGAGCAGTACTTC	CASRGTAASYEQYF
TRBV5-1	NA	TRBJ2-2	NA	TGCGCCAGCAGCTTATCGGCCGAGGAGCTGTTTTTT	CASSLSAEELFF
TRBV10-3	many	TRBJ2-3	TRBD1	TGTGCCATCCGACGAAGGGGGCAGGGGCCAAGCCTCACAGATACGCAGTATTTT	CAIRRRGQGPSLTDTQYF